This TCR beta chain came from a study of cytomegalovirus exposure and HLA in healthy donors. This PCR relied on a set of 60 Vbeta primers and 13 Jbeta primers. Using immunoSEQ multiplex PCR, the repertoire was profiled, and TCRdb retains in-frame clones only, with some absent. Among some 200,000 clones listed, around four fifths were seen once. The CDR3 loop spans 15 amino acids. The germline V gene has CDR1 MNHNS and CDR2 SASEGT. V was cut by 6 bases and J by 0 bases, with 12 bases left in between. Input material: PBMCs. The TCR originated in a woman in her forties in good health and CMV-seronegative. This chain connects TRBV6-1 to TRBJ1-5, with D unclear. The CDR3 DNA follows: TGTGCCAGCAGACAGACGGGATATAGCAATCAGCCCCAGCATTTT. As protein: CASRQTGYSNQPQHF.